This T cell receptor (beta chain) was sequenced during a study of blood T cells in healthy people across ages. Study-level findings and limits: Age advanced and TCR beta diversity per million T cells fell, roughly linearly. Whereas aged donors had fewer naive CD4+ cells, long-lived donors had more of them and higher diversity. Unsorted PBMCs prevented conclusive naive versus antigen-experienced comparison.

Trimming left V 7 bases short and J 6 bases short, with 14 bases between. This CDR3 contains 13 residues. Germline V gives CDR1 SEHNR, CDR2 FQNEAQ (reference sequence). Turning to this clonotype: The target antigen is unknown.

Approximately 9 milliliters of peripheral blood were drawn from each donor into EDTA-treated tubes. PCR was performed a second time for about 7 to 11 cycles using a sample-barcoded 5' primer and a J-beta primer mix. MiXCR was run by TCRdb on the 5' RACE reads, yielding one entry per CDR3 protein. The sample holds about 1.5 million distinct CDR3 sequences, 42% seen once. This TCR derives from a woman aged 18-29 years in good health. The sample comprised blood. The chain carries TRBV7-9 and TRBJ2-3; no clear D. CDR3 protein: CASILLKGDTQYF. CDR3 bases: TGTGCCAGCATCCTACTAAAGGGCGATACGCAGTATTTT.